Shown below are 30 T cell receptor beta chains from a single sample sequenced in a study of T cell changes during pregnancy in multiple sclerosis. TCRdb's copy holds only in-frame clones and misses some; the assay was immunoSEQ multiplex PCR. In the table there are approximately 48,000 clones, 94% of which are singletons. The input for sequencing was CD4+ T cells from peripheral blood mononuclear cells, taken in the second trimester of pregnancy. These TCRs come from a female donor with multiple sclerosis, enrolled in a pregnancy study.

V gene TRBV5-4 combines with J gene TRBJ1-1; possible D gene TRBD1, 5 bases. V shed 4 bases and J shed 8 bases, with 9 bases lying between them. Germline loops: CDR1 SGHNT, CDR2 YYREEE (reference sequence). CDR3 length equals 11 residues. DNA of the CDR3: TGTGCCAGCAGCCAGGGTTCAGAAGCTTTCTTT. Encoded protein: CASSQGSEAFF.

This clone is a singleton in its sample. The chain employs TRBV14 and TRBJ2-1; 7 bases line up with TRBD2. The CDR3 covers 16 residues. V dropped 2 bases and J dropped 12; count of bases not matched to a gene: 16. CDR1 and CDR2 from the germline V gene are SGHDN and FVKESK. CDR3 loop: CASSQQTSVRSVGQFF. The CDR3 bases are TGTGCCAGCAGCCAACAAACTAGCGTCCGCTCGGTAGGGCAGTTCTTC. Filled out from reference TRBV14 and TRBJ2-1, the complete variable domain reads EAGVTQFPSHSVIEKGQTVTLRCDPISGHDNLYWYRRVMGKEIKFLLHFVKESKQDESGMPNNRFLAERTGGTYSTLKVQPAELEDSGVYFCASSQQTSVRSVGQFFGPGTRLTVL.

This chain connects TRBV12-1 to TRBJ1-1; the table names TRBD1, a call not compared with the DNA. TRBV12-1 is designated a pseudogene. The CDR3 totals 17 residues. The CDR3: CASSFAGTGVLNTEAFF. CDR3 in DNA: TGTGCCAGCAGCTTTGCAGGGACAGGGGTCTTGAACACTGAAGCTTTCTTT.

This chain joins TRBV27 and TRBJ1-1; the D gene is possibly TRBD1 (5 bases). This CDR3 comprises 16 residues. Germline loops: CDR1 MNHEY, CDR2 SMNVEV (reference sequence). The germline V and J ends were trimmed by 5 bases and 5 bases, with 21 bases remaining between them. The CDR3 spells CASSPPRGSGWTEAFF. The CDR3 bases are TGTGCCAGCAGTCCCCCCCGGGGGAGTGGGTGGACTGAAGCTTTCTTT.

This chain uses TRBV19 with TRBJ1-1, with a possible D match to TRBD1 (6 bases). Per germline, CDR1 LNHDA and CDR2 SQIVND (reference sequence). V was shortened by 5 bases and J by 4 bases, with 14 bases between the two germline ends. CDR3 size: 14 residues. CDR3: CASSPGQGFTEAFF. The CDR3 DNA reads as TGTGCCAGTAGTCCGGGCCAGGGGTTCACTGAAGCTTTCTTT.

On this clone: The junction and the germline gene differ at one end; a read error may be behind it. The gene calls are TRBV7-7 and TRBJ2-7; D is unresolved. The CDR3 is made up of 14 amino acids. Germline V lookup: CDR1 SSHAT, CDR2 FNYEAQ (reference sequence). CDR3 residues: CASSLVESAGEQYF. The CDR3 DNA reads TGTGCTAGCAGCCTTGTGGAGTCCGCCGGCGAGCAGTACTTC.

The J gene is TRBJ2-7, the V gene TRBV7-2; D gene ambiguous. Germline V gene sequence: CDR1 SGHTA, CDR2 FQGNSA. The CDR3 covers 13 residues. Between the trimmed V and J ends, which lost 5 bases and 2 bases, there was a span of 10 bases. The CDR3 nucleotides read TGTGCCAGCAGCACCGGTCGTCCCTACGAGCAGTACTTC. The encoded protein is CASSTGRPYEQYF.

The chain carries TRBV5-1 and TRBJ2-2; 9 bases fit TRBD1. V trimming: 4 bases; J trimming: 4 bases; junction bases outside the gene matches: 8. The CDR3 is 16 residues long. Germline V gene lookup returns CDR1 SGHRS and CDR2 YFSETQ. CDR3 DNA: TGCGCCAGCAGCGTCGGACAGGGGAGGGCCACCGGGGAGCTGTTTTTT. As protein: CASSVGQGRATGELFF.

This chain joins TRBV21-1 and TRBJ1-2; TRBD1 is taken as the D call from the table, unchecked against the DNA. TRBV21-1 is tagged as a pseudogene. The length of the CDR3 is 18 residues. CDR3 amino acids: CASSKRCEGRTGEDGYTF. CDR3 sequence (DNA): TGTGCCAGCAGCAAACGGTGTGAGGGTCGGACAGGGGAGGATGGCTACACCTTC.

The chain has TRBV5-4 and TRBJ2-7; TRBD2 matches at 13 bases. The CDR3 has 14 amino acids. With V trimmed by 3 bases and J by 7 bases, 4 bases remained unmatched. Germline assignment: CDR1 SGHNT and CDR2 YYREEE (reference sequence). The CDR3 bases are TGTGCCAGCAGCTCGCCGGGACTAGCGGGGGAGCAGTACTTC. Translating gives CASSSPGLAGEQYF.

The CDR3 sequence is CASSSGSGNTIYF. The CDR3 nucleotides read TGTGCCAGTAGTTCAGGATCCGGAAACACCATATATTTT. This sequence joins TRBV19 and TRBJ1-3, with D unclear. The CDR3 runs 13 residues. Germline V CDR1 and CDR2: LNHDA, SQIVND (reference sequence). V lost 5 bases and J 4 bases, leaving 9 bases between the germline ends.

V usage is TRBV7-6 and J usage is TRBJ2-5; 8 bases are shared with TRBD2. The V gene's germline CDR1 is SGHVS and CDR2 FNYEAQ. Trimming removed 6 bases from V and 3 bases from J; junction bases left unmatched: 6. The CDR3 spans 14 residues. The CDR3 spells CASSPIAGKETQYF. For the CDR3, the DNA is TGTGCCAGCAGTCCCATAGCGGGGAAAGAGACCCAGTACTTC.

V is TRBV4-2 and J is TRBJ2-2; 10 bases are a match to TRBD2. The CDR3 spans 17 residues. The V gene's germline CDR1 is LGHNA and CDR2 YNFKEQ. The V segment lost 0 bases and the J segment 5 bases; nucleotides outside the gene matches: 6. CDR3 nucleotides: TGTGCCAGCAGCCAAGACAGCGGGGGGGCCAGGACCGGGGAGCTGTTTTTT. This encodes CASSQDSGGARTGELFF.

This chain connects TRBV2 to TRBJ1-2; D not certain. Germline lookup yields CDR1 SNHLY and CDR2 FYNNEI. This CDR3 spans 13 amino acids. V lost 3 bases and J lost 4, with 9 bases in between. The CDR3 DNA reads as TGTGCCAGCAGTGAGGAGGTGTCCTATGGCTACACCTTC. Residues: CASSEEVSYGYTF.

The chain links TRBV29-1 to TRBJ2-7; 11 bases line up with TRBD2. Germline V lookup: CDR1 SQVTM, CDR2 ANQGSEA. Losses at the gene ends were 4 bases for V and 6 bases for J; bases not matched to a gene: 14. The CDR3 totals 16 residues. In DNA form, the CDR3 reads TGCAGCGTTGGGCTCGGGGCTAGCGGGGGGTTAAGCGAGCAGTACTTC. This codes for CSVGLGASGGLSEQYF.

The rearrangement uses TRBV5-4 and TRBJ2-5; D perhaps matches TRBD2 (6 bases). The CDR3 contains 15 residues. Germline V CDR1 and CDR2: SGHNT, YYREEE (reference sequence). The V and J ends lost 3 bases and 4 bases respectively, with 16 bases between them. CDR3 bases: TGTGCCAGCAGCTCAACGCGGGGCTACCTAGAGACCCAGTACTTC. The encoded protein is CASSSTRGYLETQYF.

This chain joins TRBV18 and TRBJ1-1, with 8 bases aligning to TRBD1. CDR1 and CDR2 from the germline V gene are KGHSH and LQKENI. The CDR3 is 14 amino acids. The J segment lost 5 bases and the V segment lost 0 bases, leaving 2 bases of the junction unmatched. As DNA, the CDR3 is TGTGCCAGCTCACCACCCAGGGGGCGAACTGAAGCTTTCTTT. It specifies CASSPPRGRTEAFF.

This chain links TRBV6-5 with TRBJ2-3; D may be TRBD1 (6 bases). Trimming shortened V by 6 bases and J by 4 bases, and 17 bases separated the two germline ends. Germline V gives CDR1 MNHEY, CDR2 SVGAGI. CDR3 length: 15 residues. The CDR3 protein is CASRLQGLGADTQYF. The DNA of the CDR3 is TGTGCCAGCAGATTACAGGGTCTTGGGGCAGATACGCAGTATTTT.

Of note for this clone: An end of the junction does not agree with germline; a read error may underlie this. The genes are TRBV6-1 and TRBJ1-6; D ambiguous. Germline values: CDR1 MNHNS, CDR2 SASEGT. CDR3 length equals 12 residues. The CDR3 nucleotides read TGTGCCAGCACTGAATCACAGCCACCCCTCCACTTT. It codes for CASTESQPPLHF.

This chain joins TRBV18 and TRBJ1-3; D is undetermined. Germline CDR1 reads KGHSH; CDR2 reads LQKENI. This CDR3 region has 14 residues. With 5 bases removed from V and 2 bases from J, the gap between germline ends came to 10 bases. The CDR3, as DNA: TGTGCCAGCTCAGAGCAGCGAGCTGGAAACACCATATATTTT. It yields the protein CASSEQRAGNTIYF.

This clone is a singleton in its sample. The DNA for the CDR3 is TGTGCCTGGACCTCAAAGGGGGGCAGGGGGCTAAGCGGGGAGCTGTTTTTT. Amino acid sequence: CAWTSKGGRGLSGELFF. The V and J genes are TRBV30 and TRBJ2-2; 8 nucleotides match TRBD1. V lost 4 bases, J lost 7 bases, and 17 bases stayed unmatched. Germline V gene lookup returns CDR1 GTSNPN and CDR2 SVGIG (reference sequence). This CDR3 is built from 17 residues.

The CDR3 spells CASSLGTWGDEQYF. In nucleotides, the CDR3 is TGCGCCAGCAGCTTGGGGACGTGGGGGGACGAGCAGTACTTC. This chain links TRBV5-1 with TRBJ2-7; TRBD2 might be the D (6 bases). The CDR3 consists of 14 residues. V was pared by 0 bases and J by 5 bases, with 12 bases between. The germline V gene encodes CDR1 SGHRS and CDR2 YFSETQ.

V is TRBV7-2 and J is TRBJ2-7, with 12 bases identical to TRBD2. With V trimmed by 2 bases and J by 6 bases, 8 bases remained unmatched. Germline V gives CDR1 SGHTA, CDR2 FQGNSA. The CDR3 runs to 16 residues. The CDR3: CASSLFTSGGNREQYF. CDR3 nucleotides: TGTGCCAGCAGCTTATTCACTAGCGGGGGGAATCGCGAGCAGTACTTC.

This chain links TRBV5-1 with TRBJ2-7; 10 nucleotides line up with TRBD1. This CDR3 comprises 14 residues. Germline V gives CDR1 SGHRS, CDR2 YFSETQ. V shed 4 bases and J 2 bases; nucleotides not matched to a gene: 3. The CDR3: CASSPGTGAYEQYF. Written as DNA, the CDR3 is TGCGCCAGCAGCCCCGGGACAGGGGCCTACGAGCAGTACTTC.

The chain is built from TRBV12-5 and TRBJ2-3, with TRBD2 matching over 12 bases. Germline values: CDR1 LGHNT, CDR2 FRNRAP. This CDR3 is built from 17 residues. The V gene end was trimmed by 1 base and the J gene end by 4 bases; junction bases not matched to a gene: 6. The CDR3 sequence: CASGLGRLAGVPDTQYF. In nucleotides, the CDR3 is TGTGCTAGTGGTTTGGGAAGACTAGCGGGGGTACCAGATACGCAGTATTTT.

The V and J genes are TRBV18 and TRBJ2-1, with 8 nucleotides matching TRBD2. CDR3 length: 15 amino acids. Germline CDR1 and CDR2: KGHSH and LQKENI. The J segment lost 8 bases and the V segment lost 1 base, leaving 7 bases of the junction unmatched. CDR3 sequence (DNA): TGTGCCAGCTCACCACTGGTAGCGGGGCTCGATGAGCAGTTCTTC. It codes for CASSPLVAGLDEQFF.

The chain employs TRBV11-1 and TRBJ2-3; 10 bases are shared with TRBD1. In germline, CDR1 is SGHAT, CDR2 FQDESV (reference sequence). Trimming cost V 5 bases and J 3 bases; bases outside gene matches: 2. The CDR3 spans 14 residues. The CDR3 nucleotides are TGTGCCAGCAGCCCGGACAGGGGGACAGATACGCAGTATTTT. It encodes CASSPDRGTDTQYF.

The V and J genes are TRBV10-3 and TRBJ2-2; maybe TRBD1 (6 bases). V lost 4 bases to trimming and J lost 2 bases, with 17 bases between them. This CDR3 is built from 17 residues. The germline V gene has CDR1 ENHRY and CDR2 SYGVKD. Here the CDR3 reads CAISAIQGLANTGELFF. The CDR3 bases are TGTGCCATCAGTGCAATACAGGGCCTTGCAAACACCGGGGAGCTGTTTTTT.

The sample holds one count of this clone. V usage is TRBV5-4 and J usage is TRBJ1-2; D might be TRBD1 (5 bases). With 2 bases removed from V and 4 bases from J, the gap between germline ends came to 12 bases. This CDR3 is built from 14 residues. Germline V gene sequence: CDR1 SGHNT, CDR2 YYREEE (reference sequence). The CDR3 coding sequence is TGTGCCAGCAGCTTTTCCTGGACATCCTATGGCTACACCTTC. This gives the protein CASSFSWTSYGYTF.

The chain has TRBV6-1 and TRBJ1-2; TRBD1 agrees at 12 bases. The CDR3 runs to 18 residues. Losses at the gene ends were 2 bases for V and 0 bases for J; bases not matched to a gene: 7. The germline V gene has CDR1 MNHNS and CDR2 SASEGT. Here the CDR3 reads CASSEWDRGRPANYGYTF. As DNA, the CDR3 is TGTGCCAGCAGTGAATGGGACAGGGGGCGCCCAGCTAACTATGGCTACACCTTC.